The next 13 T cell receptor beta chains were all read from a single sample in a study of T cells in Graves' hyperthyroidism and ophthalmopathy. Researchers amplified the TCR beta CDR3 regions from RNA transcripts. When the TCR CDR3 underwent first-round RT-PCR, the HTBI primer set was used. Each CDR3 protein is one row after TCRdb ran MiXCR on the multiplex PCR reads. Counted here are about 580,000 distinct CDR3 sequences, roughly 14% occurring once; the ten biggest clones make up under 7%. Sequencing was done on a sample of blood. These TCRs come from a woman in her 30s with Graves' hyperthyroidism that later progressed to Graves' ophthalmopathy.

This clonotype turned up a few times. The chain recombines TRBV20-1 with TRBJ1-6; D is uncertain. V lost 3 bases, J lost 6 bases, and 9 bases lay in between. The germline gives CDR1 DFQATT, CDR2 SNEGSKA (reference sequence). The CDR3 sequence is 13 residues long. CDR3 region: CSARDLSNSPLHF. The CDR3 bases are TGCAGTGCTAGGGATTTAAGTAATTCACCCCTCCACTTT.

This clonotype was recorded many times. The chain combines TRBV10-3 with TRBJ1-5; the D gene is possibly TRBD1 (5 bases). Germline CDR1 reads ENHRY; CDR2 reads SYGVKD. Trimming stripped 6 bases from V and 3 bases from J, with 15 bases between. The CDR3 totals 15 residues. The CDR3: CAISPQGTINQPQHF. The CDR3 coding sequence is TGTGCCATCAGCCCGCAGGGAACCATCAATCAGCCCCAGCATTTT.

This clonotype was picked up many times. This rearrangement joins TRBV14 to TRBJ1-1, with TRBD1 identical over 8 bases. This CDR3 comprises 15 residues. Trimming took 1 base from V and 3 from J; bases not matched to a gene: 4. Germline CDR1 SGHDN, CDR2 FVKESK. CDR3 DNA sequence: TGTGCCAGCAGCCAAGGGACAGGGTGGGACACTGAAGCTTTCTTT. Its protein product is CASSQGTGWDTEAFF.

Ten or more counts support this clonotype. The chain couples TRBV5-1 to TRBJ2-2; weak D call: TRBD1 (6 bases). The CDR3 is made up of 15 amino acids. CDR1 is SGHRS, CDR2 YFSETQ, per germline. V shed 4 bases and J shed 2 bases, with 12 bases lying between them. CDR3 protein: CASSPRTDNTGELFF. In DNA form, the CDR3 reads TGCGCCAGCAGCCCCCGGACAGACAACACCGGGGAGCTGTTTTTT.

This clonotype has at least ten counts. This sequence joins TRBV12-3 or TRBV12-4 and TRBJ2-5; TRBD1 aligns across 7 bases. The CDR3 has 15 amino acids. With 6 bases clipped from V and 2 bases from J, the junction kept 9 bases outside the gene matches. The CDR3 DNA reads TGTGCCAGCAGCCGAAACAGGGGCCCTCAAGAGACCCAGTACTTC. Translating it yields CASSRNRGPQETQYF.

About this clonotype: A much larger clone differs by one base, so this may be a read error. The missing conserved phenylalanine or tryptophan at the end of this CDR3 makes a read error likely. The V and J genes are TRBV7-9 and TRBJ1-6; D not certain. The CDR3 extends over 13 amino acids. Germline values: CDR1 SEHNR, CDR2 FQNEAQ (reference sequence). Trimming shortened V by 0 bases and J by 7 bases, and 4 bases separated the two germline ends. The CDR3 DNA sequence: TGTGCCAGCAGCTTAGCAGGGAATTCACCCCTCCACTCT. Protein: CASSLAGNSPLHS.

This clonotype has just a few counts. The conserved final phenylalanine or tryptophan is absent from the CDR3, which likely points to a read error. The V gene is TRBV12-3 or TRBV12-4, the J gene TRBJ2-3, with TRBD1 matching 9 bases. The CDR3 is 14 amino acids. The V and J ends lost 5 bases and 6 bases, in that order; junction bases with no gene match: 6. CDR3 coding DNA: TGTGCCAGCAGTCGAACAGGGGGCGCGGATACGCAGTATTCT. Protein: CASSRTGGADTQYS.

J is TRBJ1-3 and V is TRBV6-2 or TRBV6-3, with D hard to call. Per germline, CDR1 MNHEY and CDR2 SVGEGT. Trimming took off 6 bases at V and 0 bases at J, with 6 bases between the two ends. The CDR3 is made up of 13 amino acids. The CDR3 DNA sequence: TGTGCCAGCAGGGCCTTCTCTGGAAACACCATATATTTT. This codes for CASRAFSGNTIYF.

This chain links TRBV5-4 with TRBJ2-5; 7 bases line up with TRBD2. The CDR3 totals 15 residues. The germline CDR1 and CDR2 sequences are SGHNT and YYREEE (reference sequence). V lost 4 bases and J lost 3; bases outside the gene matches: 9. CDR3 region: CASSAKGAGKETQYF. The CDR3 DNA sequence: TGTGCCAGCAGCGCCAAAGGAGCGGGAAAAGAGACCCAGTACTTC. The full variable domain, completed using reference TRBV5-4 and TRBJ2-5, is ETGVTQSPTHLIKTRGQQVTLRCSSQSGHNTVSWYQQALGQGPQFIFQYYREEENGRGNFPPRFSGLQFPNYSSELNVNALELDDSALYLCASSAKGAGKETQYFGPGTRLLVL.

This clonotype was seen more than once but under ten times. Mismatch with germline at one junction end may stem from a read error. The rearrangement uses TRBV19 and TRBJ2-5, with 8 bases fitting TRBD1. Germline CDR1 reads LNHDA; CDR2 reads SQIVND (reference sequence). CDR3 length: 16 residues. The CDR3 sequence: CVSSTADRGPVGTQYF. The CDR3 bases are TGTGTCAGTAGTACCGCTGACAGGGGCCCCGTGGGGACCCAGTACTTC. The complete variable domain, with remaining parts taken from reference TRBV19 and TRBJ2-5, reads DGGITQSPKYLFRKEGQNVTLSCEQNLNHDAMYWYRQDPGQGLRLIYYSQIVNDFQKGDIAEGYSVSREKKESFPLTVTSAQKNPTAFYLCVSSTADRGPVGTQYFGPGTRLLVL.

In the case of this clonotype: Possible read error: a much larger clone is one base away. The rearrangement uses TRBV2 and TRBJ2-1, with D tentatively TRBD1 or TRBD2 (5 bases each). Per germline, CDR1 SNHLY and CDR2 FYNNEI. Trimming stripped 0 bases from V and 6 bases from J, with 18 bases between. This CDR3 is 17 amino acids long. The CDR3, as DNA: TGTGCCAGCAGTGAAGCTCGGTTCCGGGACCGCCCCAATGAGCAGTTCTTC. This sequence encodes CASSEARFRDRPNEQFF.

There are a few counts of this clonotype. This chain connects TRBV20-1 to TRBJ1-5; possible D gene TRBD1, 6 bases. The CDR3 has 15 amino acids. Trimming removed 4 bases from V and 6 bases from J, with 19 bases in between. CDR1 is DFQATT, CDR2 SNEGSKA, per germline (reference sequence). CDR3 sequence reads: CSATLMEGVGQPQHF. CDR3 in DNA: TGCAGTGCTACCTTGATGGAGGGGGTTGGTCAGCCCCAGCATTTT.

This clonotype was picked up a small number of times. The chain couples TRBV5-1 to TRBJ2-2; D gene uncertain. The ends were cut back, 6 bases at V and 7 bases at J, with 16 bases in the middle. The CDR3 loop spans 14 amino acids. Per the germline V gene, CDR1 is SGHRS and CDR2 is YFSETQ. The CDR3 coding sequence is TGCGCCAGCATCCCAAATACGTGGGGCGGGGAGCTGTTTTTT. Translating it yields CASIPNTWGGELFF.